This T cell receptor (beta chain) was captured in a study of radiation and T cells in renal cell carcinoma. Clones were sequenced by immunoSEQ multiplex PCR, and TCRdb holds only the in-frame ones, with some missing. This table holds over 12,000 clones, approximately 65% found once. Study conclusions and caveats: Irradiated tumors held more dominant CDR3 motifs than control tumors.

In the case of this clone: Its antigen is not known.

Treatment: treatment-naive control, cytoreductive nephrectomy. Control samples are tumors resected by cytoreductive nephrectomy without prior radiation. The tumor was a clear cell renal cell carcinoma. Control tumor donors were a few females and 10 to 12 males, median age around 54 years. Germline loops: CDR1 SQVTM, CDR2 ANQGSEA. CDR3 size: 14 residues. J was trimmed by 13 bases and V by 6 bases; bases with no gene match: 18. The sequencing used tumor tissue, collected from a patient whose treatment was nephrectomy without radiotherapy. The J gene is TRBJ2-1, the V gene TRBV29-1; 7 bases agree with TRBD2. This receptor was taken from a man between 60 and 75 years old with renal cell carcinoma. CDR3 region: CSVNGGSPAMKQFF. For the CDR3, the DNA is TGCAGCGTAAACGGGGGGTCCCCGGCAATGAAACAGTTCTTC.